Listed below are T cell receptor beta chains from one sample, sequenced in a study of blood T cell repertoires in COVID-19. Repertoires were generated with immunoSEQ multiplex PCR, while TCRdb's copy carries only in-frame clones and drops some. The profile covers about 280,000 clones, with about four fifths appearing a single time and 5% taken by the ten largest. The material sequenced was PBMCs or T cells enriched from blood (not recorded which). The source is a man in his forties who had been exposed to COVID-19. Both conserved end residues are part of each CDR3. D genes are given only for firm matches.

length: 13
D: -
J: TRBJ1-1
V: TRBV25-1
CDR3: CASSEQGNTEAFF
DNA: TGTGCCAGCAGTGAGCAGGGGAACACTGAAGCTTTCTTT

length: 11
D: -
J: TRBJ2-3
V: TRBV7-7
CDR3: CASSSGSAQYF
DNA: TGTGCTAGCAGCTCCGGGTCGGCGCAGTATTTT

length: 12
D: -
J: TRBJ1-2
V: TRBV12-3/TRBV12-4
CDR3: CASSSVLYGYTF
DNA: TGTGCCAGCAGCTCCGTTTTATATGGCTACACCTTC

length: 13
D: -
J: TRBJ2-3
V: TRBV3-1/TRBV3-2
CDR3: CASSQDRRDTQYF
DNA: TGTGCCAGCAGCCAAGATCGGAGAGATACGCAGTATTTT

length: 14
D: -
J: TRBJ2-6
V: TRBV29-1
CDR3: CSVGGQGFLNVLTF
DNA: TGCAGCGTTGGGGGTCAGGGTTTTCTCAACGTCCTGACTTTC

length: 15
D: -
J: TRBJ2-1
V: TRBV7-9
CDR3: CASSLQGLKDGEQFF
DNA: TGTGCCAGCAGCTTGCAGGGATTGAAGGACGGTGAGCAGTTCTTC

length: 13
D: -
J: TRBJ2-7
V: TRBV27
CDR3: CASSLTLSDEQYF
DNA: TGTGCCAGCAGCCTGACCCTAAGCGACGAGCAGTACTTC

length: 14
D: -
J: TRBJ2-1
V: TRBV11-2
CDR3: CASTAVGGAWEQFF
DNA: TGTGCCAGCACAGCGGTAGGTGGTGCGTGGGAGCAGTTCTTC

length: 13
D: -
J: TRBJ1-6
V: TRBV12-3/TRBV12-4
CDR3: CASSFSGNSPLHF
DNA: TGTGCCAGCAGTTTCTCAGGGAATTCACCCCTCCACTTT

length: 17
D: -
J: TRBJ1-6
V: TRBV5-5
CDR3: CASSFYSDILQDSPLHF
DNA: TGTGCCAGCAGCTTTTATTCAGACATCCTACAGGATTCACCCCTCCACTTT